The rows below give T cell receptor beta chains drawn from one sample of a study of shared T cell receptors in the human thymus. Sequencing was performed with immunoSEQ multiplex PCR; in TCRdb, only in-frame clones are kept and a portion is missing. The sample has hundreds of thousands of clones, 80% to 90% seen once; the top ten hold 0.0095% to 0.011%. This sample also appeared in a second study, on human thymus T cells.

Sequenced: thymocytes. These receptors were collected from a girl under three years old with a congenital heart defect. The CDR3 runs from the conserved cysteine through the conserved F or W. D genes are given only for firm matches. Expanded clones get a size class; other rows say once, few or many, or leave the size out.

-,TRBV5-1,TRBD1,14,TRBJ1-2,CASSSQGRVYGYTF,TGCGCCAGCAGTTCACAGGGGCGCGTCTATGGCTACACCTTC
-,TRBV28,TRBD2,15,TRBJ2-7,CASSTVAGSSYEQYF,TGTGCCAGCAGTACTGTAGCGGGGAGCTCCTACGAGCAGTACTTC
-,TRBV13,TRBD1,15,TRBJ1-2,CASSPPGQGAFGYTF,TGTGCCAGCAGCCCTCCGGGACAGGGGGCTTTCGGCTACACCTTC
-,TRBV4-1,-,17,TRBJ2-7,CASGQVVRRQPYYEQYF,TGCGCCAGCGGCCAAGTTGTTAGGCGGCAACCATACTACGAGCAGTACTTC
-,TRBV7-6,TRBD1,15,TRBJ2-7,CASSDPALTGYEQYF,TGTGCCAGCAGCGATCCCGCGTTGACAGGGTACGAGCAGTACTTC
-,TRBV27,-,18,TRBJ2-6,CASRVRSILSPGANVLTF,TGTGCCAGCAGGGTCCGAAGCATTCTCTCTCCTGGGGCCAACGTCCTGACTTTC
once,TRBV18,TRBD1,19,TRBJ2-7,CASSPGGDRTTSWAHEQYF,TGTGCCAGCTCACCAGGTGGGGACAGGACCACCAGCTGGGCTCACGAGCAGTACTTC
-,TRBV28,TRBD1,14,TRBJ1-2,CASSFRQGALGYTF,TGTGCCAGCAGTTTTCGGCAGGGGGCTCTTGGCTACACCTTC
-,TRBV29-1,TRBD2,12,TRBJ2-7,CSGGTSLYEQYF,TGCAGCGGCGGGACTAGTCTCTACGAGCAGTACTTC
-,TRBV5-1,-,13,TRBJ2-1,CASVSLRGNEQFF,TGCGCCAGCGTTTCTCTCAGGGGTAATGAGCAGTTCTTC
-,TRBV10-3,-,14,TRBJ1-3,CAIRADRRRNTIYF,TGTGCCATCAGGGCGGACAGAAGACGCAACACCATATATTTT
-,TRBV27,-,19,TRBJ2-1,CASSFGLALRQSSYNEQFF,TGTGCCAGCAGTTTCGGGCTAGCCCTCAGGCAGAGCTCCTACAATGAGCAGTTCTTC
-,TRBV21-1,-,12,TRBJ1-2,CASTQGNYGYTF,TGTGCCAGCACTCAGGGGAACTATGGCTACACCTTC
once,TRBV5-4,-,15,TRBJ2-5,CASSPSGEGEETQYF,TGTGCCAGCAGCCCCTCAGGGGAGGGCGAAGAGACCCAGTACTTC
-,TRBV4-3,-,15,TRBJ1-1,CASSQEGCGGTEAFF,TGCGCCAGCAGCCAAGAAGGTTGCGGTGGGACTGAAGCTTTCTTT
-,TRBV6-1,TRBD1,17,TRBJ1-2,CASSDGDSRHVNYGYTF,TGTGCCAGCAGTGATGGGGACAGCCGACACGTAAACTATGGCTACACCTTC